These T cell receptor beta chains were read from a single sample in a study of T cells after posttransplantation cyclophosphamide. The data were produced by immunoSEQ multiplex PCR, yet TCRdb's version contains in-frame clones alone and is incomplete. The table lists approximately 8,000 clones, no singletons, with about 5.5% in the top ten. The sample was PBMCs, taken after allogeneic stem cell transplant with posttransplant cyclophosphamide. These receptors came from a male patient younger than 30 who received an allogeneic stem cell transplant from an unrelated donor, was CMV-positive, and had acute and chronic GVHD. Some T cells here may be from the graft donor. Each CDR3 is given with its conserved first and last residue. The D gene is left open where the match is weak. The listing skips clone size in some rows; elsewhere it reads once, few, many or a size class.

J | D | size | V | length | DNA | CDR3
TRBJ2-1 | NA | many | TRBV5-6 | 12 | TGTGCCAGCAGCTTGTCGGCGACAGAGCAGTTCTTC | CASSLSATEQFF
TRBJ1-3 | NA | many | TRBV5-1 | 15 | TGCGCCAGCAGCTTGTCGGGGGGGTCTGGAAACACCATATATTTT | CASSLSGGSGNTIYF
TRBJ2-7 | NA | many | TRBV4-3 | 13 | TGCGCCAGCAGCCACAGAACAGGGTACGAGCAGTACTTC | CASSHRTGYEQYF
TRBJ1-4 | TRBD1 | many | TRBV6-1 | 14 | TGTGCCAGCAGTGAACAGGGGGCTTTTGAAAAACTGTTTTTT | CASSEQGAFEKLFF
TRBJ1-1 | NA | many | TRBV6-5 | 15 | TGTGCCAGCAGTTACGATTCGCGTGGTAGCACTGAAGCTTTCTTT | CASSYDSRGSTEAFF
TRBJ2-2 | NA | many | TRBV13 | 13 | TGTGCCAGCAGCTTAAGAACATCTGGGGAGCTGTTTTTT | CASSLRTSGELFF
TRBJ2-7 | TRBD1 | many | TRBV11-2 | 14 | TGTGCCAGCAGCGCCGCCGACAGGGGGTACGAGCAGTACTTC | CASSAADRGYEQYF
TRBJ1-4 | NA | many | TRBV6-1 | 14 | TGTGCCAGCAGTCAAGACGGAGCTAATGAAAAACTGTTTTTT | CASSQDGANEKLFF
TRBJ2-1 | TRBD1 | medium-sized | TRBV4-1 | 16 | TGCGCCAGCAGCCCCGAGGGACAGAATACGAACAATGAGCAGTTCTTC | CASSPEGQNTNNEQFF
TRBJ2-1 | NA | NA | TRBV29-1 | 12 | TGCAGCGTTGTCCCATGGGGGGATGAGCAGTTCTTC | CSVVPWGDEQFF
TRBJ1-2 | TRBD1 | many | TRBV5-4 | 15 | TGTGCCAGCAGCACCCGGACAGGGGCCCCCTATGGCTACACCTTC | CASSTRTGAPYGYTF
TRBJ1-1 | TRBD1 | many | TRBV6-5 | 13 | TGTGCCAGCAGTTATAGGCAGGGGGCTGAAGCTTTCTTT | CASSYRQGAEAFF
TRBJ2-5 | TRBD1 | few | TRBV5-4 | 15 | TGTGCCAGCAGCGCTCGACAGGGGAGAGAATGGGAGCAGTACTTC | CASSARQGREWEQYF
TRBJ2-3 | TRBD2 | many | TRBV9 | 16 | TGTGCCAGCAGCGTAGCAGCGGGGGGGCTGACAGATACGCAGTATTTT | CASSVAAGGLTDTQYF
TRBJ2-7 | TRBD2 | many | TRBV7-9 | 16 | TGTGCCAGCAGCTTAGGGGGCGGGGGGGCCGCGTACGAGCAGTACTTC | CASSLGGGGAAYEQYF
TRBJ1-4 | TRBD1 | medium-sized | TRBV19 | 14 | TGTGCCAGTAGTATGGGACAGGCCAGTGAAAAACTGTTTTTT | CASSMGQASEKLFF
TRBJ2-5 | NA | few | TRBV18 | 14 | TGTGCCAGCTCAGCGGACAGTCTGCGGGAGACCCAGTACTTC | CASSADSLRETQYF
TRBJ1-2 | TRBD1 | medium-sized | TRBV5-6 | 16 | TGTGCCAGCAGCAGGCCAGGGGGCTCGGATAACTATGGCTACACCTTC | CASSRPGGSDNYGYTF
TRBJ1-2 | TRBD1 | many | TRBV19 | 15 | TGTGCCAGTAACACTCCGGGACAGGGGGAGTATGGCTACACCTTC | CASNTPGQGEYGYTF
TRBJ2-5 | NA | few | TRBV5-6 | 11 | TGTGCCAGCAGCGGAGGAGAGACCCAGTACTTC | CASSGGETQYF
TRBJ2-7 | TRBD1 | many | TRBV2 | 13 | TGTGCCAGCGACCGGGACAGGGGGCTCGAGCAGTACTTC | CASDRDRGLEQYF
TRBJ2-5 | TRBD1 | many | TRBV5-6 | 15 | TGTGCCAGCAGTTCCGACAGGGGGCACGGCGAGACCCAGTACTTC | CASSSDRGHGETQYF
TRBJ1-1 | NA | many | TRBV5-1 | 16 | TGCGCCAGCAGCTTGGGGGTCGGGGGAATGAACACTGAAGCTTTCTTT | CASSLGVGGMNTEAFF
TRBJ2-4 | NA | many | TRBV5-4 | 13 | TGTGCCAGCAGCTCGGGACTCCCGAACATTCAGTACTTC | CASSSGLPNIQYF